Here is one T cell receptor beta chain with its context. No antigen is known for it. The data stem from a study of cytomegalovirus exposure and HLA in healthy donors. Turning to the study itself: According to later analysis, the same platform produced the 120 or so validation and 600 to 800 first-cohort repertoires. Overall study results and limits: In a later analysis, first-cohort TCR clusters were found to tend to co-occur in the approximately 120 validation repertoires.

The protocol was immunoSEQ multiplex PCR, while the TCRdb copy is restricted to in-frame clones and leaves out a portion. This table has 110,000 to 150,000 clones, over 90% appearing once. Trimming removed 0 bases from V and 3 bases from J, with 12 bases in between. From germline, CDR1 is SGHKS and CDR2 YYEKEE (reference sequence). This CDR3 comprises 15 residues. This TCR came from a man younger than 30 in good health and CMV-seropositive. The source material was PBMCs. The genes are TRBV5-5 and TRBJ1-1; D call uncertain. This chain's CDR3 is CASSLARGSDTEAFF. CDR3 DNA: TGTGCCAGCAGCTTGGCGAGAGGCTCGGACACTGAAGCTTTCTTT. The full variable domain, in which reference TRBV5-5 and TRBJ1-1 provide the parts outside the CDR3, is DAGVTQSPTHLIKTRGQQVTLRCSPISGHKSVSWYQQVLGQGPQFIFQYYEKEERGRGNFPDRFSARQFPNYSSELNVNALLLGDSALYLCASSLARGSDTEAFFGQGTRLTVV.